This section outlines one T cell receptor beta chain sequence together with its context. Its antigen target is currently unknown. No much larger clone exists at a distance of one base, and base qualities are not known. This record comes from a study of blood T cell repertoires in COVID-19 (TCRdb year 2020). Background for the entire study: Collaborator samples came from the United States, Italy and Spain and covered acute and convalescent phases of COVID-19. The prospective study material was composed of cDNA or gDNA derived from T cells, B-cell-depleted T cells, or PBMCs. Deeply sampled blood TCRbeta repertoires from subjects exposed to, actively infected with, or recovered from COVID-19 were included in the dataset. The repertoires were made available in a free public database intended to serve as a resource for research on the immune response to SARS-CoV-2. The samples were drawn from two sources: the first 160 participants of the ongoing ImmuneRACE study, and about 1,300 subjects contributed by 6 global collaborators. Nearly every sample came with metadata listing a de-identified subject ID, COVID-19 status, age in years and sex. HLA class I and class II types, where available, came from metadata supplied by the sample provider rather than from assay-based typing. General conclusions and limits of the study: How much clinical and demographic metadata was included differed by source and by participant, and the metadata was provided uncurated.

Whole blood was collected in K2EDTA tubes by collaborating institutions according to the institutions' own protocols. Collaborator samples were shipped for TCRbeta analysis as frozen whole blood, isolated PBMCs, or DNA extracted from either sample type. The immunoSEQ Assay, a bias-controlled multiplex PCR, was used to amplify TCRbeta CDR3 regions from genomic DNA. Per the source publication's procedure: Within the assay, amplification of reference gene primers was used to estimate how many nucleated cells each sample contained. To quantify the absolute abundance of each unique TCRbeta CDR3 rearrangement, sequence reads were collapsed and filtered. For each sample, productive Simpson clonality was calculated as the square root of Simpson's diversity index across productive rearrangements. TCRdb limited this immuneACCESS table to in-frame rearrangements with V and J called. A share of clones is missing; checked studies link under half to unresolved V genes, and the rest is unexplained. V and J calls and clone size are copied from that table; D and trimming were computed from the DNA. The sample table records under 75,000 clones; roughly 77% of these occur just once. The top ten hold 15% to 18% of the sample.

Reading from cysteine to phenylalanine, the CDR3 counts 15 amino acids. The retained sequence is limited to the CDR3, 45 bases, with the frame set at the first base. Via the germline V gene (reference sequence), CDR1 is SGHKS and CDR2 YYEKEE. Trimming costs V 0 bases and J 6 bases, and their ends lie 12 bases apart. The clonotype originates from a man at least 80 years old with acute or convalescent COVID-19. Sequencing was performed on peripheral blood. The sequence joins TRBV5-5 to TRBJ1-4; a weak D assignment points to TRBD1 (5 bases agree). The CDR3 reads as follows: CASSLAWGRYEKLFF. The DNA sequence follows: TGTGCCAGCAGCTTGGCCTGGGGCCGATATGAAAAACTGTTTTTT. Beyond the CDR3, the reference TRBV5-5 and TRBJ1-4 genes provide the residues; the full variable domain reads: DAGVTQSPTHLIKTRGQQVTLRCSPISGHKSVSWYQQVLGQGPQFIFQYYEKEERGRGNFPDRFSARQFPNYSSELNVNALLLGDSALYLCASSLAWGRYEKLFFGSGTQLSVL.